The clone carrying this T cell receptor (beta chain) has at least ten counts. There were healthy Caucasian individuals from Russia, aged about 6 to 95, serving as donors. The sample belongs to a study of blood T cells in healthy people across ages. A second 7 to 11 cycle PCR used barcoded and J-beta primers. TCRdb itself ran the 5' RACE reads through MiXCR, one entry per CDR3 protein. The table includes about 1,500,000 distinct CDR3 sequences, roughly 27% detected once. Input material: blood. This TCR was recovered from a woman aged 30 to 39 in good health.

The CDR3 here is CSVAGRAQETQYF. In DNA form, the CDR3 reads TGCAGTGTTGCGGGAAGGGCACAAGAGACCCAGTACTTC. This chain connects TRBV20-1 to TRBJ2-5, with D maybe TRBD2 (6 bases). Deletions cut 7 bases from V and 2 bases from J, with 14 bases between. CDR3 length: 13 residues. Looked up from germline, CDR1 is DFQATT and CDR2 is SNEGSKA (reference sequence).